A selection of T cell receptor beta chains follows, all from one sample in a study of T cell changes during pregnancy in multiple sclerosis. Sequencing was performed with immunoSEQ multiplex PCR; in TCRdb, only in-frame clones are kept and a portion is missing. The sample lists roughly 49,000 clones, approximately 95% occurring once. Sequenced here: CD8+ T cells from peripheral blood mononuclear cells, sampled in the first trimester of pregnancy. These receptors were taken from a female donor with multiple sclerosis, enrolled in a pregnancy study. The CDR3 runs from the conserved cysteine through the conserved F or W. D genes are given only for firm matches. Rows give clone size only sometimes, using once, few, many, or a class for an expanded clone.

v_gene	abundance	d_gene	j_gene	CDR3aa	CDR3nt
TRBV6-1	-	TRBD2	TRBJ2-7	CASSVTSGPYEQYF	TGTGCCAGCAGCGTTACTAGCGGCCCCTACGAGCAGTACTTC
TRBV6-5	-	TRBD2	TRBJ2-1	CASSYSGTRLQEQFF	TGTGCCAGCAGTTACTCCGGGACTAGACTTCAGGAGCAGTTCTTC
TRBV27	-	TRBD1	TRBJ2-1	CASSPLDRVHEQFF	TGTGCCAGCAGTCCACTGGACAGGGTGCATGAGCAGTTCTTC
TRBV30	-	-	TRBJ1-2	CAWSEAIYSGYTF	TGTGCCTGGAGTGAAGCCATTTACTCCGGCTACACCTTC
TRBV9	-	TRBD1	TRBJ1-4	CASSRVGQGDEKLFF	TGTGCCAGCAGCCGAGTAGGACAGGGGGATGAAAAACTGTTTTTT
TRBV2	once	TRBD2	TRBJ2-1	CASSGSLAGGRNEQFF	TGTGCCAGCAGTGGTTCTCTAGCGGGAGGGCGGAATGAGCAGTTCTTC
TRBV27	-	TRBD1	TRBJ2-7	CASSFKGAGEQYF	TGTGCCAGCAGTTTTAAGGGGGCGGGCGAGCAGTACTTC
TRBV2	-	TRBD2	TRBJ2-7	CASSENSGGYEQYF	TGTGCCAGCAGTGAAAATAGCGGGGGCTACGAGCAGTACTTC
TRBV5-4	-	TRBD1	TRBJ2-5	CASSGGQGGETQYF	TGTGCCAGCAGCGGAGGACAGGGAGGAGAGACCCAGTACTTC
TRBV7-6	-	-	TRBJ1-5	CASGLGSNQPQHF	TGTGCCAGTGGACTGGGCAGCAATCAGCCCCAGCATTTT
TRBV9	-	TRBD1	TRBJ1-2	CASEDRDYGYTF	TGTGCCAGTGAGGACAGGGACTATGGCTACACCTTC
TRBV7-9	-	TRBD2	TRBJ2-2	CASSLERENTGELFF	TGTGCCAGCAGCTTAGAGCGGGAAAACACCGGGGAGCTGTTTTTT
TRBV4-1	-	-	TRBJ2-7	CASSPPGDSYEQYF	TGCGCCAGCAGCCCGCCGGGGGACTCCTACGAGCAGTACTTC
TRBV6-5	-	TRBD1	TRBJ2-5	CASSYNLGDSETQYF	TGTGCCAGCAGTTACAATCTCGGGGACAGCGAGACCCAGTACTTC
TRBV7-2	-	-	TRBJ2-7	CASSPGDNYEQYF	TGTGCCAGCAGCCCCGGGGACAACTACGAGCAGTACTTC
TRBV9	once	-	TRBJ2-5	CASSVGDRQETQYF	TGTGCCAGCAGCGTAGGAGACAGGCAAGAGACCCAGTACTTC
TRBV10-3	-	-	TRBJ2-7	CAISGDFYEQYF	TGTGCCATCAGTGGGGACTTTTACGAGCAGTACTTC
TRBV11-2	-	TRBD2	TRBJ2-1	CASSASGRLGYNEQFF	TGTGCCAGCAGCGCTAGCGGCCGGCTGGGGTACAATGAGCAGTTCTTC
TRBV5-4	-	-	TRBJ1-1	CASRPQGPLPTEAFF	TGTGCCAGCAGGCCACAGGGCCCTTTACCGACTGAAGCTTTCTTT
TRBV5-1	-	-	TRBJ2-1	CASSWTPGTRNEQFF	TGCGCCAGCAGCTGGACCCCCGGGACTCGCAATGAGCAGTTCTTC
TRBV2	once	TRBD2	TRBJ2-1	CASRWTSGYNEQFF	TGTGCCAGCAGATGGACTAGCGGCTACAATGAGCAGTTCTTC
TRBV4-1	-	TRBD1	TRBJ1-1	CASSPRTGNTEAFF	TGCGCCAGCAGCCCCCGGACAGGGAACACTGAAGCTTTCTTT
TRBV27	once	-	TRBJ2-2	CASSFLRAGELFF	TGTGCCAGCAGTTTTTTGCGAGCCGGGGAGCTGTTTTTT
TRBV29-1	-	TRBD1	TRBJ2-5	CSVRSLLRDRGEETQYF	TGCAGCGTCAGATCTCTCCTACGGGACAGGGGAGAGGAGACCCAGTACTTC
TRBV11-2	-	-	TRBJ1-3	CASSPRGGSGNTIYF	TGTGCCAGCAGTCCCAGGGGTGGCTCTGGAAACACCATATATTTT
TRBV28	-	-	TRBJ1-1	CASSPERWQGEAFF	TGTGCCAGCAGCCCAGAAAGGTGGCAGGGTGAAGCTTTCTTT
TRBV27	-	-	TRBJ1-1	CASSPMRGGTEAFF	TGTGCCAGCAGTCCCATGAGGGGGGGCACTGAAGCTTTCTTT
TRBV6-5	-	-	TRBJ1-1	CASREGSLAFF	TGTGCCAGTCGCGAGGGTTCGTTGGCTTTCTTT
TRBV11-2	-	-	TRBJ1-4	CASSWRGRSTNEKLFF	TGTGCCAGCAGCTGGAGGGGACGGTCAACTAATGAAAAACTGTTTTTT
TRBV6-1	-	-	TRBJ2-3	CASSESEQGSDTQYF	TGTGCCAGCAGTGAATCTGAGCAGGGCTCAGATACGCAGTATTTT
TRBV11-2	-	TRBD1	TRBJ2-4	CASSLRKPGQGSKNIQYF	TGTGCCAGCAGCTTACGAAAACCGGGACAGGGGAGCAAAAACATTCAGTACTTC
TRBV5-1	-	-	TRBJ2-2	CASREAAGELFF	TGCGCCAGCAGGGAGGCGGCCGGGGAGCTGTTTTTT
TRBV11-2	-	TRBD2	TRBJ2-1	CASSLDRTSGNNEQFF	TGTGCCAGCAGCTTAGACCGGACTAGCGGGAACAATGAGCAGTTCTTC
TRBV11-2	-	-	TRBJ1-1	CASSRTEMNTEAFF	TGTGCCAGCAGCCGGACAGAAATGAACACTGAAGCTTTCTTT
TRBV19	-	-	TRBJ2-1	CASSIALNNEQFF	TGTGCCAGTAGTATAGCACTCAACAATGAGCAGTTCTTC
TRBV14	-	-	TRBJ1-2	CASSPKDLRGVYGYTF	TGTGCCAGCAGCCCAAAAGATCTACGGGGGGTCTATGGCTACACCTTC
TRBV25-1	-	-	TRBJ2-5	CASGTQGGETQYF	TGTGCCAGCGGGACCCAGGGAGGCGAGACCCAGTACTTC
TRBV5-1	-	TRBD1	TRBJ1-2	CASSLAEMGQLPYGYTF	TGCGCCAGCAGCTTGGCGGAGATGGGACAGCTTCCTTATGGCTACACCTTC